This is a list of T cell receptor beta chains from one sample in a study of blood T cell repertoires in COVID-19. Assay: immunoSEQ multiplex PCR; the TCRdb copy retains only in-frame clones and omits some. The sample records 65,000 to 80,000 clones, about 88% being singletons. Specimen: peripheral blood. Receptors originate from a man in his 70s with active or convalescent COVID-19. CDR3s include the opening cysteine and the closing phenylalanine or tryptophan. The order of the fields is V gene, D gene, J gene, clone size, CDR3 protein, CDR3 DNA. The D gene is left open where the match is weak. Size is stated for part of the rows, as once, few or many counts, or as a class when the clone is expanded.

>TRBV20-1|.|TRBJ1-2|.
CSASGGNGYTF
TGCAGTGCTAGCGGGGGTAATGGCTACACCTTC
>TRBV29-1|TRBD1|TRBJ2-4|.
CSVRTGNIQYF
TGCAGCGTCCGGACAGGAAACATTCAGTACTTC
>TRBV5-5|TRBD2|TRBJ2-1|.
CASSLGGGGAFEQFF
TGTGCCAGCAGCTTGGGCGGCGGGGGGGCATTCGAGCAGTTCTTC
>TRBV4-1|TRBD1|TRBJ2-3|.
CASSQGDRGFTDTQYF
TGCGCCAGCAGCCAAGGCGACAGGGGGTTTACAGATACGCAGTATTTT
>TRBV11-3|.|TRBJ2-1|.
CASSYQGPSSYNEQFF
TGTGCCAGCAGCTATCAGGGGCCGAGCTCCTACAATGAGCAGTTCTTC
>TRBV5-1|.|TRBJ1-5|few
CASSLGGGQPQHF
TGCGCCAGCAGCTTGGGGGGAGGGCAGCCCCAGCATTTT
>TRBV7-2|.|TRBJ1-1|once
CASSSNGGRLGTEAFF
TGTGCCAGCAGCTCTAACGGGGGGAGGCTGGGAACTGAAGCTTTCTTT
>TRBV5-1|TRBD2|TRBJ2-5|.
CASSLVGPSGGARETQYF
TGCGCCAGCAGCTTGGTTGGGCCTAGCGGGGGGGCCCGGGAGACCCAGTACTTC
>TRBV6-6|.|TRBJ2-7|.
CATRKTGTYEQYF
TGTGCCACCAGGAAAACGGGTACCTACGAGCAGTACTTC
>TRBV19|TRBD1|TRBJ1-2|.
CASSRMDRGYGYTF
TGTGCCAGTAGCCGAATGGACAGGGGCTATGGCTACACCTTC
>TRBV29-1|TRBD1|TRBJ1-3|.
CSVVVTGGHGNTIYF
TGCAGCGTTGTGGTTACAGGGGGCCATGGAAACACCATATATTTT
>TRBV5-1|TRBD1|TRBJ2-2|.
CASSSPRTGIITGELFF
TGCGCCAGCAGCTCGCCGAGGACAGGAATAATAACCGGGGAGCTGTTTTTT
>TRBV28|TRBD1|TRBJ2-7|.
CASSYHRGSPSRYEQYF
TGTGCCAGCAGTTACCACAGGGGGTCCCCTTCCCGTTACGAGCAGTACTTC